This TCR beta chain was obtained from a study of CD8 T cells in ankylosing spondylitis (dated by TCRdb to the late 2010s). About the investigation overall: The study set out to find disease-linked TCR variants by profiling T cell receptor beta repertoires in ankylosing spondylitis patients and healthy donors. Peripheral blood was sampled, and synovial fluid was also collected from ankylosing spondylitis patients. In total, the full study cohort was made up of over a hundred healthy donors and some 26 ankylosing spondylitis patients. The full study reports these points: The disease-linked clones showed a CD8+ phenotype and occurred at relatively low frequencies in peripheral blood. Some motif variants had previously been reported in the synovial fluid and blood of reactive arthritis patients, which suggests shared mechanisms of disease initiation. According to the report, matched synovial fluid samples from ankylosing spondylitis patients were significantly enriched for the disease-linked clones. Blood from ankylosing spondylitis patients appeared to be characterized by a TCR beta motif composed of about eight highly homologous amino acid variants.

This clonotype has at least ten counts. Its binding antigen is unknown. Base qualities are not at hand, and no much larger clone is one base apart. There are 18 amino acids in the CDR3, from cysteine to phenylalanine inclusive. Only the CDR3 portion is preserved as DNA: 54 bases, with reading frame beginning at the first base. CDR1 KGHSH and CDR2 LQKENI were looked up in the germline V gene. V is shortened by 3 bases, J by 0 bases, and the region joining them spans 15 bases. The instrument was an Illumina HiSeq 2500. Quantitative 5'-RACE with molecular barcodes was the method used to prepare the TCR beta libraries. The study's processing was this. A new computational method based on a probabilistic model of VDJ rearrangement was used to identify disease-linked TCR variants. TCRdb itself trimmed the public reads at Q25 with fastp, ran MiXCR and retained productive beta chains. For every CDR3 protein sequence, its rows merge into one entry that carries the most common genes and DNA. What appears here as the V and J calls and clone size reflects TCRdb's work, not the paper's. This sample holds 350,000 or so distinct CDR3 sequences; 11% were observed only once. Roughly 9.1% of the sample is held by the ten biggest clonotypes.

The V gene is TRBV18 and the J gene is TRBJ2-6; no D segment can be confidently identified. Input material: blood, either unsorted or a sorted T cell fraction (not recorded which). This sequence originates from a female donor with ankylosing spondylitis or in good health (not recorded which). The CDR3 is CASSPQAARASGANVLTF. The sequence in DNA is TGTGCCAGCTCACCGCAAGCAGCACGGGCCTCTGGGGCCAACGTCCTGACTTTC.